Reported below is one TCR beta chain. Antigen specificity is unknown. TCRdb's copy holds only in-frame clones and misses some; the assay was immunoSEQ multiplex PCR. Altogether 150,000 to 200,000 clones are present, around 92% being singletons, with the ten largest covering 4% to 5%. This entry comes from a study of cytomegalovirus exposure and HLA in healthy donors. Study summary: The same platform was used for the 110 or so validation repertoires as for the roughly 660 first-cohort repertoires, as reported in a later analysis.

Study findings and constraints: The tendency of first-cohort TCR clusters to co-occur in the 110 or so validation repertoires emerged from a later analysis. Cytomegalovirus-associated TCR beta chains were listed, numbering 164. Rarity characterized most TCR sequences, yet some public TCRs appeared in many donors.

Germline-derived CDR1 and CDR2 are SGHNT and YENEEA. With 0 bases clipped from V and 0 bases from J, the junction kept 10 bases outside the gene matches. The CDR3 runs 18 residues. V and J are TRBV11-3 and TRBJ2-7; TRBD1 agrees at 8 bases. This clonotype was sampled from a man aged 18 to 29 in good health and CMV-seropositive. Material: PBMCs. The CDR3 is CASSLDKVQGASSYEQYF. In DNA form, the CDR3 reads TGTGCCAGCAGCTTAGATAAGGTTCAGGGGGCCTCCTCCTACGAGCAGTACTTC.